This TCR beta chain was captured by sequencing in a study of identical twins. About this clonotype: Antigen unknown.

Study observations and caveats: The more abundant beta clonotypes in cord blood had fewer insertions, and memory repertoires did not show this. These conclusions were based on statistical analysis (cross-sectional, not following the same donors).

Via MiXCR, TCRdb re-called the 5' RACE reads, giving one row per CDR3 protein. This sample carries about 470,000 distinct CDR3 sequences, 20% to 25% of them seen once, and the ten largest clones take 2.5% to 3.5%. This CDR3 has 15 amino acids. After removal of 5 bases from V and 3 bases from J, the junction contained 12 bases not matched to a gene. Per the germline V gene, CDR1 is DFQATT and CDR2 is SNEGSKA (reference sequence). Another study also made use of these data, one on T cells expressing NK-cell markers. As that study records: In the group of eight sequenced donors, seven were HCMV-seropositive and one was seronegative. Questions lingered over whether expanded NKG2C+ T cell clones were HCMV-specific.

The J gene is TRBJ2-7, the V gene TRBV20-1; 8 bases are a match to TRBD2. Material for sequencing was CD4+ T cells sorted from blood. This TCR was sampled from a woman aged 18-35 years in good health. The CDR3 DNA reads TGCAGTGCTTTAAGGGGCGGGACTAGAGACTACGAGCAGTACTTC. This gives the protein CSALRGGTRDYEQYF.